These 7 T cell receptor beta chains came from one sample sequenced in a study of T cells after yellow fever vaccination. Using its own MiXCR run on the 5' RACE reads, TCRdb lists one record per CDR3 protein. This table has about 27,000 distinct CDR3 sequences, approximately 4.2% appearing once. The sequences come from PBMCs, either bulk or a sorted T-cell subset (CD4+, CD8+, memory, or dextramer-sorted; not recorded which), collected on the day of the yellow fever booster vaccination. These TCRs come from a man between 18 and 35 years old who received the YFV17D yellow fever vaccine.

Many counts were recorded for this clonotype. The chain combines TRBV7-7 with TRBJ2-5, with a tentative D call TRBD1 (5 bases). This CDR3 region has 16 residues. V lost 0 bases and J lost 1, with 12 bases in between. CDR1 and CDR2 from the germline V gene are SSHAT and FNYEAQ (reference sequence). CDR3 sequence reads: CASSLAPTGSQETQYF. The DNA of the CDR3 is TGTGCCAGCAGCTTAGCGCCAACAGGCTCCCAAGAGACCCAGTACTTC.

This clonotype appeared many times. J is TRBJ2-7 and V is TRBV27, with TRBD2 as a possible D gene (5 bases). From germline, CDR1 is MNHEY and CDR2 SMNVEV (reference sequence). V was trimmed by 9 bases and J by 0 bases, leaving 15 bases between them. The CDR3 loop spans 14 amino acids. CDR3 nucleotide sequence: TGTGCCAGTGGACGGACTGGCAGCTCCTACGAGCAGTACGTC. Translation gives CASGRTGSSYEQYV.

The chain is built from TRBV7-2 and TRBJ2-5; 8 positions match TRBD2. The CDR3 totals 16 residues. Germline loops: CDR1 SGHTA, CDR2 FQGNSA. V was clipped by 5 bases and J by 2 bases; unmatched bases: 10. DNA for the CDR3: TGTGCCAGCAGCCTAATCACCGGGACTAGGCAAGAGACCCAGTACTTC. Its protein product is CASSLITGTRQETQYF. Based on the CDR3 plus reference TRBV7-2 and TRBJ2-5, the full variable domain is GAGVSQSPSNKVTEKGKDVELRCDPISGHTALYWYRQSLGQGLEFLIYFQGNSAPDKSGLPSDRFSAERTGGSVSTLTIQRTQQEDSAVYLCASSLITGTRQETQYFGPGTRLLVL.

A few counts support this clonotype. This sequence joins TRBV5-1 and TRBJ2-3, with TRBD1 matching 8 bases. This CDR3 region has 16 residues. After removal of 4 bases from V and 4 bases from J, the junction contained 11 bases not matched to a gene. Germline V gives CDR1 SGHRS, CDR2 YFSETQ. CDR3 sequence reads: CASSIRTGRTSDTQYF. CDR3 nucleotides: TGCGCCAGCAGCATAAGGACAGGGCGAACCTCAGATACGCAGTATTTT.

This clonotype was counted at least ten times. The chain carries TRBV5-1 and TRBJ2-1; 9 positions agree with TRBD1. Germline values: CDR1 SGHRS, CDR2 YFSETQ. J was trimmed by 5 bases and V by 1 base; bases with no gene match: 19. The CDR3 covers 20 residues. The CDR3 coding sequence is TGCGCCAGCAGCTTGTTTGGCCCGGGACAGGGTCAGAATCAGGACAATGAGCAGTTCTTC. Translation gives CASSLFGPGQGQNQDNEQFF.

This clonotype was counted at least ten times. The DNA for the CDR3 is TGCAGCGTTGAAGATCTGCCGGCTGGAAACACCATATATTTT. Its translation: CSVEDLPAGNTIYF. V gene TRBV29-1 combines with J gene TRBJ1-3; the D is unclear. The V and J ends lost 0 bases and 2 bases respectively, with 8 bases between them. This CDR3 has 14 amino acids. CDR1 is SQVTM, CDR2 ANQGSEA, per germline.

This clonotype showed up many times. This rearrangement joins TRBV28 to TRBJ1-1; 9 bases are shared with TRBD1. This CDR3 is 13 amino acids long. V shed 4 bases, J shed 8 bases, and the junction held 5 bases outside the gene matches. The germline gives CDR1 MDHEN, CDR2 SYDVKM. CDR3 bases: TGTGCCAGCAGTTGGGGGGGACAGGGCGAAGCTTTCTTT. Amino acid sequence: CASSWGGQGEAFF.